Listed here are 30 T cell receptor beta chains from one sample, sequenced in a study of T cell responses to AZD1222 COVID-19 vaccine (dated by TCRdb to about 2021). The time point label of this sample denotes: about 28 days (+/-7) after the second vaccine dose. Library preparation was by the immunoSEQ multiplex PCR assay. TCRdb stores this immuneACCESS table with in-frame sequences only. Part of the clones is absent; in the studies checked, under half of the shortfall reflects unresolved V genes, and no reason is known for the rest. The sample has tens of thousands of clones on record, 80% to 95% of them singletons. The ten largest clones take up under 3.5% of the sample. This sample comprised peripheral blood, obtained 28 days after the second AZD1222 dose. The receptors here all came from an adult who received the AZD1222 COVID-19 vaccine.

V and J are TRBV6-5 and TRBJ1-2; TRBD1 is a possible D gene (6 bases). Trimming removed 0 bases from V and 4 bases from J, with 15 bases in between. The CDR3 is made up of 16 amino acids. Germline V gives CDR1 MNHEY, CDR2 SVGAGI. CDR3 protein: CASSYSWQGSSYGYTF. The CDR3 DNA is TGTGCCAGCAGTTACTCTTGGCAGGGGAGTAGCTATGGCTACACCTTC.

The genes are TRBV6-5 and TRBJ2-7; D is perhaps TRBD1 (6 bases). Germline values: CDR1 MNHEY, CDR2 SVGAGI. The V end was cut by 6 bases, the J end by 0 bases, with 9 bases between. The CDR3 contains 13 residues. The CDR3 bases are TGTGCCAGCAGAGGACAGAGCTCCTACGAGCAGTACTTC. Residues: CASRGQSSYEQYF.

Only a few counts were recorded for this clone. The V call is TRBV27, the J call TRBJ1-2, with TRBD1 matching 9 bases. The CDR3 length is 15 residues. V was clipped by 5 bases and J by 5 bases; unmatched bases: 9. CDR1 and CDR2 from the germline V gene are MNHEY and SMNVEV (reference sequence). CDR3 amino acids: CASSPTGGYFYGYTF. CDR3 nucleotide sequence: TGTGCCAGCAGTCCCACAGGGGGCTATTTTTATGGCTACACCTTC.

V and J are TRBV27 and TRBJ2-7; D could derive from TRBD1 or TRBD2 (5 bases each). V was trimmed by 2 bases and J by 0 bases, leaving 20 bases between them. The CDR3 runs 18 residues. Germline V gene sequence: CDR1 MNHEY, CDR2 SMNVEV (reference sequence). The DNA for the CDR3 is TGTGCCAGCAGTTTACTACCCGGGACGGCCAAAGACTCCTACGAGCAGTACTTC. Its translation: CASSLLPGTAKDSYEQYF.

This chain links TRBV6-5 with TRBJ2-7; 7 bases align to TRBD1. The junction had 8 bases not matched to a gene; V was cut back by 6 bases and J by 0 bases. This CDR3 region has 15 residues. Germline V gene sequence: CDR1 MNHEY, CDR2 SVGAGI. In DNA form, the CDR3 reads TGTGCCAGCAGGAGACAGGGCCTCAGCTCCTACGAGCAGTACTTC. Translated, it gives CASRRQGLSSYEQYF.

The chain carries TRBV6-4 and TRBJ2-6; perhaps TRBD2 as D (5 bases). Germline CDR1 is MRHNA and CDR2 is SNTAGT. V lost 3 bases and J 0 bases, leaving 6 bases between the germline ends. The CDR3 extends over 15 amino acids. CDR3 sequence (DNA): TGTGCCAGCAGTGAAGAGGGCTCTGGGGCCAACGTCCTGACTTTC. It is translated as CASSEEGSGANVLTF.

This clone was observed a single time. This chain links TRBV6-2 or TRBV6-3 with TRBJ1-1; weak D call: TRBD1 (5 bases). V lost 0 bases and J lost 8, with 7 bases in between. Germline V gives CDR1 MNHEY, CDR2 SVGEGT. The CDR3 extends over 12 amino acids. DNA of the CDR3: TGTGCCAGCAGTTACTCCGGGGGGGAAGCTTTCTTT. It codes for CASSYSGGEAFF.

This chain joins TRBV4-1 and TRBJ1-5; D call uncertain. The CDR3 extends over 14 amino acids. Trimming left V 2 bases short and J 14 bases short, with 19 bases between. Germline values: CDR1 MGHRA, CDR2 YSYEKL. The CDR3 here is CASSQTFVEPPKHF. CDR3 DNA: TGCGCCAGCAGCCAAACCTTCGTTGAGCCCCCAAAGCATTTT.

V gene TRBV3-1 (or the pseudogene TRBV3-2) combines with J gene TRBJ2-3; TRBD2 aligns across 7 bases. The CDR3 runs to 19 residues. The V and J ends lost 1 base and 5 bases, in that order; junction bases with no gene match: 18. Per germline, CDR1 LGHDT and CDR2 YNNKEL (reference sequence). The CDR3 region is CASSQGGGSWARPKDTQYF. The CDR3 nucleotides are TGTGCCAGCAGCCAAGGGGGGGGTTCGTGGGCACGTCCCAAAGATACGCAGTATTTT.

The V gene is TRBV19, the J gene TRBJ1-5; 9 positions agree with TRBD1. CDR1 is LNHDA, CDR2 SQIVND, per germline (reference sequence). The CDR3 covers 15 residues. Losses at the gene ends were 5 bases for V and 11 bases for J; bases not matched to a gene: 13. The CDR3 DNA sequence: TGTGCCAGTAGTTCCAGGGGGGGACAGGGTTGGTCCCAGCATTTT. It specifies CASSSRGGQGWSQHF.

The V gene is TRBV2, the J gene TRBJ2-6; 11 bases line up with TRBD2. Trimming at V came to 6 bases and at J to 1 base, leaving 5 bases not matched to a gene. This CDR3 has 17 amino acids. Germline loops: CDR1 SNHLY, CDR2 FYNNEI. For the CDR3, the DNA is TGTGCCAGCAGCCTTAGCGGGGGGGAGTCTGGGGCCAACGTCCTGACTTTC. Translating gives CASSLSGGESGANVLTF.

The chain recombines TRBV27 with TRBJ1-6; no clear D gene. The CDR3 has 13 residues. Between the trimmed V and J ends, which lost 4 bases and 10 bases, there was a span of 11 bases. Germline V gene lookup returns CDR1 MNHEY and CDR2 SMNVEV (reference sequence). In DNA form, the CDR3 reads TGTGCCAGCAGTTCCTCAATGGGGTCACCCCTCCACTTT. Its translation is CASSSSMGSPLHF.

The genes are TRBV2 and TRBJ2-3; 7 bases map to TRBD2. In germline, CDR1 is SNHLY, CDR2 FYNNEI. The CDR3 is made up of 13 amino acids. V was clipped by 7 bases and J by 3 bases; unmatched bases: 4. The CDR3 protein is CASKWEGTDTQYF. For the CDR3, the DNA is TGTGCCAGCAAGTGGGAGGGAACAGATACGCAGTATTTT.

The chain has TRBV4-1 and TRBJ2-7; maybe TRBD1 (6 bases). Germline lookup yields CDR1 MGHRA and CDR2 YSYEKL. The CDR3 contains 14 residues. V was cut by 2 bases and J by 1 base, with 9 bases left in between. The CDR3 loop is CASSQTGQSYEQYF. Here the CDR3 DNA reads TGCGCCAGCAGCCAAACTGGACAGTCCTACGAGCAGTACTTC.

The rearrangement uses TRBV6-1 and TRBJ1-2; 9 bases align to TRBD1. The CDR3 has 16 residues. CDR1 and CDR2 (germline): MNHNS, SASEGT. Losses at the gene ends were 3 bases for V and 2 bases for J; bases not matched to a gene: 7. This chain's CDR3 is CASSDGTGTGNYGYTF. The CDR3 DNA is TGTGCCAGCAGTGATGGGACAGGGACAGGGAACTATGGCTACACCTTC.

The genes are TRBV10-3 and TRBJ1-2; TRBD1 aligns across 10 bases. Germline values: CDR1 ENHRY, CDR2 SYGVKD. Unmatched junction bases numbered 8, after V lost 10 bases and J lost 3 bases. This CDR3 contains 14 residues. The CDR3 region is CATATGGYDYGYTF. The CDR3 coding sequence is TGTGCCACCGCGACAGGGGGCTACGACTATGGCTACACCTTC.

The chain carries TRBV6-6 and TRBJ2-7; 8 bases align to TRBD2. Germline V gene lookup returns CDR1 MNHNY and CDR2 SVGAGI (reference sequence). The trim removed 0 bases at V and 5 bases at J, leaving 3 bases unmatched. The CDR3 is made up of 14 amino acids. Here the CDR3 reads CASSYSSGADEQYF. The CDR3 DNA is TGTGCCAGCAGTTACTCTAGCGGGGCGGACGAGCAGTACTTC.

Only one count was recorded for this clone. CDR3 in DNA: TGTGCCAGTAGTCCCGGGACAGGGTCATCGTACGAGCAGTACTTC. This encodes CASSPGTGSSYEQYF. The chain recombines TRBV19 with TRBJ2-7; TRBD1 agrees at 9 bases. CDR1 and CDR2 (germline): LNHDA, SQIVND (reference sequence). The V segment lost 5 bases and the J segment 4 bases; nucleotides outside the gene matches: 9. The CDR3 spans 15 residues.

The rearrangement links TRBV6-5 to TRBJ1-6; D is perhaps TRBD1 (5 bases). There are 14 residues in the CDR3. V lost 10 bases to trimming and J lost 9 bases, with 19 bases between them. From germline, CDR1 is MNHEY and CDR2 SVGAGI. CDR3 nucleotide sequence: TGTGCCACTTGGGGCGGTCCCACCGGTTCACCCCTCCACTTT. This encodes CATWGGPTGSPLHF.

The chain is built from TRBV27 and TRBJ2-7; 10 bases fit TRBD1. CDR1 is MNHEY, CDR2 SMNVEV, per germline (reference sequence). CDR3 length equals 19 residues. The trim removed 4 bases at V and 3 bases at J, leaving 18 bases unmatched. The CDR3: CASSSSPGQGGKFLYEQYF. CDR3 nucleotide sequence: TGTGCCAGCAGTTCGTCACCCGGACAGGGGGGGAAATTCCTCTACGAGCAGTACTTC.

The chain carries TRBV9 and TRBJ1-6; perhaps TRBD1 as D (5 bases). The germline V gene has CDR1 SGDLS and CDR2 YYNGEE. V was shortened by 5 bases and J by 7 bases, with 16 bases between the two germline ends. The CDR3 is made up of 15 amino acids. The CDR3 sequence: CASRSEGSGNSPLHF. CDR3 DNA sequence: TGTGCCAGCAGGTCAGAGGGGTCCGGAAATTCACCCCTCCACTTT.

The CDR3 protein is CASSLEVAGGATDTQYF. DNA of the CDR3: TGTGCCAGCAGCTTAGAGGTGGCCGGGGGGGCAACAGATACGCAGTATTTT. J is TRBJ2-3 and V is TRBV11-3; TRBD2 matches at 8 bases. The CDR3 is 17 residues long. CDR1 is SGHNT and CDR2 is YENEEA in the germline V gene. V trimming: 0 bases; J trimming: 3 bases; junction bases outside the gene matches: 8. Complete variable domain (other parts from reference TRBV11-3 and TRBJ2-3): EAGVVQSPRYKIIEKKQPVAFWCNPISGHNTLYWYLQNLGQGPELLIRYENEEAVDDSQLPKDRFSAERLKGVDSTLKIQPAELGDSAVYLCASSLEVAGGATDTQYFGPGTRLTVL.

The V and J genes are TRBV19 and TRBJ1-4, with 7 bases aligning to TRBD1. In germline, CDR1 is LNHDA, CDR2 SQIVND (reference sequence). The CDR3 spans 15 residues. After removal of 4 bases from V and 0 bases from J, the junction contained 2 bases not matched to a gene. CDR3 region: CASSKGQTTNEKLFF. As DNA, the CDR3 is TGTGCCAGTAGTAAGGGACAGACAACTAATGAAAAACTGTTTTTT.

The chain employs TRBV2 and TRBJ1-1; D possibly corresponds to TRBD1 (5 bases). Germline V gene lookup returns CDR1 SNHLY and CDR2 FYNNEI. The CDR3 contains 14 residues. Trimming stripped 4 bases from V and 6 bases from J, with 15 bases between. The CDR3 DNA is TGTGCCAGCAGTGTCAAAGGGGTTAACCCTGAAGCTTTCTTT. It encodes CASSVKGVNPEAFF.

The V call is TRBV6-5, the J call TRBJ2-2; D perhaps matches TRBD1 (6 bases). Between the trimmed V and J ends, which lost 6 bases and 4 bases, there was a span of 12 bases. CDR3 length: 14 amino acids. Per germline, CDR1 MNHEY and CDR2 SVGAGI. CDR3 amino acids: CASRLQGFTGELFF. Written as DNA, the CDR3 is TGTGCCAGCAGATTACAGGGTTTCACCGGGGAGCTGTTTTTT.

The chain uses TRBV2 and TRBJ1-1; 12 bases match TRBD1. After removal of 6 bases from V and 4 bases from J, the junction contained 9 bases not matched to a gene. The CDR3 consists of 16 residues. CDR1 and CDR2 from the germline V gene are SNHLY and FYNNEI. DNA of the CDR3: TGTGCCAGCAGCCGGGACAGGGGGCAGGGGGGCACTGAAGCTTTCTTT. As protein: CASSRDRGQGGTEAFF.

This chain links TRBV11-3 with TRBJ1-1; D gene uncertain. Germline CDR1 is SGHNT and CDR2 is YENEEA. The CDR3 runs 13 residues. V lost 5 bases and J lost 4, with 11 bases in between. The CDR3 sequence is CASSAEEGTEAFF. The CDR3 DNA is TGTGCCAGCAGCGCCGAAGAGGGCACTGAAGCTTTCTTT.

The chain has TRBV18 and TRBJ2-2, with D perhaps matching TRBD1 (6 bases). V was pared by 1 base and J by 6 bases, with 6 bases between. The CDR3 is made up of 13 amino acids. Germline CDR1 KGHSH, CDR2 LQKENI. Here the CDR3 reads CASSPQGAGELFF. The CDR3 coding sequence is TGTGCCAGCTCACCACAGGGGGCCGGGGAGCTGTTTTTT.

V is TRBV5-1 and J is TRBJ1-1, with D unresolved. V lost 7 bases and J 1 base, leaving 8 bases between the germline ends. Germline CDR1 SGHRS, CDR2 YFSETQ. This CDR3 is 12 amino acids long. CDR3 in DNA: TGCGCCAGCCTTGGTTCGAACACTGAAGCTTTCTTT. Encoded protein: CASLGSNTEAFF. Filled out from reference TRBV5-1 and TRBJ1-1, the complete variable domain reads KAGVTQTPRYLIKTRGQQVTLSCSPISGHRSVSWYQQTPGQGLQFLFEYFSETQRNKGNFPGRFSGRQFSNSRSEMNVSTLELGDSALYLCASLGSNTEAFFGQGTRLTVV.

This sequence joins TRBV7-3 and TRBJ1-1; D remains ambiguous. V lost 6 bases to trimming and J lost 1 base, with 9 bases between them. CDR1 and CDR2 (germline): SGHTA, FQGTGA. There are 13 residues in the CDR3. The CDR3 is CASREGPNTEAFF. The CDR3 DNA sequence: TGTGCCAGCAGAGAGGGTCCGAACACTGAAGCTTTCTTT.